The rows below give T cell receptor beta chains drawn from one sample of a study of a mutant IDH1 vaccine in newly diagnosed glioma. These receptors are not linked to any known antigen. Assay: immunoSEQ multiplex PCR; the TCRdb copy retains only in-frame clones and omits some. This sample has around 40,000 clones, with around 84% found just once. Sequenced here: PBMCs, sampled from a glioma patient whose treatment included an IDH1 peptide vaccine. These receptors all stem from a middle-aged man with glioma. Each CDR3 is given with its conserved first and last residue. D genes are given only for firm matches. Size is omitted from some rows. Given values are once, few, many or a class for expanded clones.

V gene	J gene	D gene	clone size	CDR3 protein	CDR3 DNA
TRBV25-1	TRBJ2-1	.	few	CASSEYIARDYNEQFF	TGTGCCAGCAGTGAATATATAGCCAGGGATTACAATGAGCAGTTCTTC
TRBV5-6	TRBJ2-7	.	once	CASSSGLASYEQYF	TGTGCCAGCAGCTCGGGACTGGCCTCCTACGAGCAGTACTTC
TRBV5-4	TRBJ2-1	TRBD2	once	CASSYSGSGYNEQFF	TGTGCCAGCAGCTATAGCGGGAGCGGCTACAATGAGCAGTTCTTC
TRBV10-1	TRBJ2-3	TRBD2	few	CASSNTSGRAVLTDTQYF	TGCGCCAGCAGCAATACTAGCGGGAGGGCCGTACTCACAGATACGCAGTATTTT
TRBV25-1	TRBJ2-7	TRBD1	.	CASSSYRDRDYEQYF	TGTGCCAGCAGTTCTTACCGGGACAGAGACTACGAGCAGTACTTC
TRBV12-2	TRBJ2-1	.	.	CASRLRQGLYNEQFF	TGTGCAAGTCGCCTAAGACAGGGCCTGTACAATGAGCAGTTCTTC
TRBV29-1	TRBJ1-1	TRBD1	.	CSVRERTGGAFF	TGCAGCGTACGCGAGCGGACAGGGGGAGCTTTCTTT
TRBV10-2	TRBJ2-1	TRBD2	.	CASSATLAGGSNEQFF	TGCGCCAGCAGTGCGACTCTAGCGGGAGGATCCAATGAGCAGTTCTTC
TRBV19	TRBJ1-2	.	.	CASSDGPNYGYTF	TGTGCCAGTAGTGACGGGCCCAACTATGGCTACACCTTC
TRBV2	TRBJ1-5	.	few	CASSDYSRNQPQHF	TGTGCCAGCAGTGACTACAGTCGCAATCAGCCCCAGCATTTT
TRBV9	TRBJ2-1	.	.	CAGSTLASSSYNEQFF	TGTGCCGGATCGACCCTAGCGTCAAGCTCCTACAATGAGCAGTTCTTC
TRBV6-5	TRBJ1-6	.	once	CASSYRGEYNSPLHF	TGTGCCAGCAGTTATAGGGGTGAATATAATTCACCCCTCCACTTT
TRBV5-1	TRBJ2-2	.	.	CASISPLTGELFF	TGCGCCAGCATCTCCCCATTAACCGGGGAGCTGTTTTTT
TRBV9	TRBJ2-7	TRBD1	once	CASSVQGAFHEQYF	TGTGCCAGCAGCGTACAGGGGGCGTTCCACGAGCAGTACTTC
TRBV10-3	TRBJ2-3	TRBD2	.	CAISAPTSGRATEQYF	TGTGCCATCAGTGCGCCTACTAGCGGGAGGGCAACGGAGCAGTATTTT
TRBV29-1	TRBJ2-1	.	.	CSAGRQFPYNEQFF	TGCAGCGCTGGTCGACAGTTTCCCTACAATGAGCAGTTCTTC
TRBV4-2	TRBJ2-1	.	.	CASSQEQFRDEQFF	TGTGCCAGCAGCCAAGAGCAGTTTAGGGATGAGCAGTTCTTC
TRBV15	TRBJ2-7	TRBD2	.	CATERGGGTSEQYF	TGTGCCACCGAAAGGGGCGGGGGGACGTCCGAGCAGTACTTC
TRBV9	TRBJ2-7	.	.	CASSVAVTASEQYF	TGTGCCAGCAGCGTAGCTGTGACAGCTAGCGAGCAGTACTTC
TRBV7-9	TRBJ1-4	.	.	CASSLYGTGASTNEKLFF	TGTGCCAGCAGCTTATACGGGACGGGGGCTTCAACTAATGAAAAACTGTTTTTT
TRBV27	TRBJ2-7	.	.	CASSPRTDSYEQYF	TGTGCCAGCAGCCCTCGGACAGATTCCTACGAGCAGTACTTC
TRBV7-9	TRBJ2-7	TRBD1	.	CASSMGQSSYEQYF	TGTGCCAGCAGCATGGGACAGAGCTCCTACGAGCAGTACTTC
TRBV14	TRBJ2-5	.	.	CASSRLWPQETQYF	TGTGCCAGCAGCCGGCTATGGCCTCAAGAGACCCAGTACTTC
TRBV28	TRBJ2-7	TRBD2	.	CASRPTSGGRYEQYF	TGTGCCAGCAGACCGACTAGCGGGGGGCGCTACGAGCAGTACTTC
TRBV4-3	TRBJ2-3	.	once	CASSQDDREADTQYF	TGCGCCAGCAGCCAAGATGACAGGGAGGCAGATACGCAGTATTTT
TRBV2	TRBJ2-1	TRBD1	.	CASDPDRGRLNEQFF	TGTGCCAGCGATCCGGACAGGGGGCGGCTCAATGAGCAGTTCTTC
TRBV27	TRBJ2-3	TRBD2	.	CASSLRLAGESGRKYF	TGTGCCAGCAGTCTCCGACTAGCGGGAGAGTCTGGCCGCAAGTATTTT
TRBV30	TRBJ2-7	TRBD2	.	CAWIKGLAGWSSYEQYF	TGTGCCTGGATAAAGGGACTAGCGGGATGGTCTAGCTACGAGCAGTACTTC
TRBV14	TRBJ1-4	.	.	CASSPRTYEKLFF	TGTGCCAGCAGCCCACGAACCTATGAAAAACTGTTTTTT
TRBV6-5	TRBJ2-5	.	.	CASSRRRHSQETQYF	TGTGCCAGCAGCCGACGCAGACACTCTCAAGAGACCCAGTACTTC
TRBV19	TRBJ1-2	.	.	CASSITTLNYGYTF	TGTGCCAGTAGTATAACGACACTTAACTATGGCTACACCTTC
TRBV5-1	TRBJ2-2	.	.	CASSLDRNTGELFF	TGCGCCAGCAGCCTTGACAGAAACACCGGGGAGCTGTTTTTT
TRBV12-5	TRBJ1-5	.	.	CASVPGLESNQPQHF	TGTGCTAGTGTTCCAGGGTTGGAGAGCAATCAGCCCCAGCATTTT
TRBV6-5	TRBJ2-7	TRBD1	.	CASSYPGTGGNEQYF	TGTGCCAGCAGTTACCCCGGGACAGGAGGGAACGAGCAGTACTTC
TRBV7-9	TRBJ2-1	.	.	CASSLASSYNEQFF	TGTGCCAGCAGCCTAGCTAGCTCCTACAATGAGCAGTTCTTC
TRBV6-6	TRBJ2-5	TRBD1	.	CASIGDRVWETQYF	TGTGCCAGCATTGGGGACAGGGTTTGGGAGACCCAGTACTTC
TRBV5-6	TRBJ1-4	TRBD1	.	CASSLVGTGDEKLFF	TGTGCCAGCAGCTTGGTTGGGACAGGTGATGAAAAACTGTTTTTT